Shown below are 18 T cell receptor beta chains from a single sample sequenced in a study of cytomegalovirus exposure and HLA in healthy donors. With 60 Vbeta and 13 Jbeta primers, the PCR was carried out. Assay: immunoSEQ multiplex PCR; the TCRdb copy retains only in-frame clones and omits some. This table holds 150,000 to 200,000 clones, about four fifths found once. The material sequenced was PBMCs. The receptors were gathered from a boy between 5 and 17 years old in good health and CMV-seronegative.

This chain connects TRBV7-9 to TRBJ2-7, with 13 bases fitting TRBD2. J lost 1 base, V lost 1 base, and 7 bases had no gene match. The CDR3 contains 18 residues. CDR1 and CDR2 (germline): SEHNR, FQNEAQ (reference sequence). CDR3 DNA sequence: TGTGCCAGCAGCTTAGGAACTAGCGGGGGGGCCTTATCCTACGAGCAGTACTTC. This translates into CASSLGTSGGALSYEQYF.

The rearrangement uses TRBV4-3 and TRBJ2-1; 12 nucleotides agree with TRBD2. J lost 10 bases, V lost 3 bases, and 10 bases had no gene match. The germline gives CDR1 LGHNA, CDR2 YSLEER. The CDR3 runs 16 residues. This CDR3 is CASSHTPSGGAEEQFF. CDR3 nucleotides: TGCGCCAGCAGCCACACCCCTAGCGGGGGGGCCGAGGAGCAGTTCTTC.

The V gene is TRBV7-2, the J gene TRBJ1-5; no definite D call. Germline CDR1 is SGHTA and CDR2 is FQGNSA. The CDR3 loop spans 15 amino acids. Between the trimmed V and J ends, which lost 5 bases and 2 bases, there was a span of 13 bases. CDR3 region: CASSRDERGNQPQHF. Here the CDR3 DNA reads TGTGCCAGCAGCCGCGACGAGCGGGGCAATCAGCCCCAGCATTTT.

The rearrangement uses TRBV6-1 and TRBJ1-1; 7 nucleotides align to TRBD1. CDR3 length equals 14 residues. The V gene end was trimmed by 7 bases and the J gene end by 2 bases; junction bases not matched to a gene: 7. Germline CDR1 and CDR2: MNHNS and SASEGT. The CDR3 DNA follows: TGTGCCAGCAAGGCCGGGACAGCTAACACTGAAGCTTTCTTT. It is translated as CASKAGTANTEAFF.

The V and J genes are TRBV9 and TRBJ2-1; D is perhaps TRBD1 (6 bases). Germline CDR1 and CDR2: SGDLS and YYNGEE. The CDR3 is 14 amino acids. V shed 0 bases and J shed 2 bases, with 6 bases lying between them. In DNA, the CDR3 is TGTGCCAGCAGCGTAGGGGACACCTACAATGAGCAGTTCTTC. Protein sequence: CASSVGDTYNEQFF.

The chain employs TRBV7-9 and TRBJ1-4; 7 bases fit TRBD1. Unmatched junction bases numbered 16, after V lost 2 bases and J lost 4 bases. CDR3 length: 19 residues. The germline CDR1 and CDR2 sequences are SEHNR and FQNEAQ (reference sequence). Here the CDR3 DNA reads TGTGCCAGCAGCTTAACCCTAAGGGACAGCAAGTTCGATAATGAAAAACTGTTTTTT. Its protein is CASSLTLRDSKFDNEKLFF.

This CDR3 is CASSWTPSNQPQHF. CDR3 DNA sequence: TGTGCCAGCAGTTGGACACCCAGCAATCAGCCCCAGCATTTT. V usage is TRBV6-6 and J usage is TRBJ1-5; possible D gene TRBD1, 5 bases. The CDR3 is 14 residues long. Trimming left V 4 bases short and J 1 base short, with 8 bases between. Germline CDR1 is MNHNY and CDR2 is SVGAGI (reference sequence).

A few counts support this clone. The chain employs TRBV6-6 and TRBJ2-3; the D gene is possibly TRBD2 (6 bases). V dropped 5 bases and J dropped 5 bases, with 17 bases sitting between them. Germline-derived CDR1 and CDR2 are MNHNY and SVGAGI (reference sequence). This CDR3 has 15 residues. The CDR3 protein is CASSTRGKWGDTQYF. In DNA, the CDR3 is TGTGCCAGCAGTACCCGGGGGAAGTGGGGAGATACGCAGTATTTT.

V and J are TRBV20-1 and TRBJ2-7, with D perhaps matching TRBD2 (6 bases). V was shortened by 5 bases and J by 7 bases, with 12 bases between the two germline ends. Per the germline V gene, CDR1 is DFQATT and CDR2 is SNEGSKA (reference sequence). The CDR3 runs to 11 residues. The CDR3 DNA reads as TGCAGTGCTCTCCTAAGCGGGGAGCAGTACTTC. Protein sequence: CSALLSGEQYF.

V usage is TRBV9 and J usage is TRBJ1-6; D is possibly TRBD1 (6 bases). The CDR3 covers 18 residues. V was cut by 1 base and J by 6 bases, with 20 bases left in between. The V gene's germline CDR1 is SGDLS and CDR2 YYNGEE. CDR3: CASSVSSGTRGTNSPLHF. CDR3 sequence (DNA): TGTGCCAGCAGCGTAAGTTCCGGCACAAGGGGGACTAATTCACCCCTCCACTTT.

The chain employs TRBV9 and TRBJ1-1; D possibly corresponds to TRBD1 (5 bases). The CDR3 has 15 residues. CDR1 is SGDLS and CDR2 is YYNGEE in the germline V gene. V lost 4 bases and J 0 bases, leaving 13 bases between the germline ends. In nucleotides, the CDR3 is TGTGCCAGCAGCCCCTCGACAGAGATGAACACTGAAGCTTTCTTT. This encodes CASSPSTEMNTEAFF. Complete variable domain (other parts from reference TRBV9 and TRBJ1-1): DSGVTQTPKHLITATGQRVTLRCSPRSGDLSVYWYQQSLDQGLQFLIQYYNGEERAKGNILERFSAQQFPDLHSELNLSSLELGDSALYFCASSPSTEMNTEAFFGQGTRLTVV.

This clone was picked up a small number of times. The rearrangement links TRBV6-1 to TRBJ1-1, with D possibly TRBD1 on 5 matching bases. V lost 1 base and J lost 8, with 20 bases in between. The CDR3 extends over 16 amino acids. Germline V gene sequence: CDR1 MNHNS, CDR2 SASEGT. The CDR3 protein is CASSEVTGLFHLEAFF. The CDR3 DNA follows: TGTGCCAGCAGTGAAGTTACAGGACTATTTCATTTGGAAGCTTTCTTT.

The sample holds a few counts of this clone. V and J are TRBV30 and TRBJ2-2; tentative D call: TRBD1 (5 bases). CDR1 GTSNPN and CDR2 SVGIG come from the germline V gene (reference sequence). The CDR3 extends over 14 amino acids. Deletions cut 8 bases from V and 3 bases from J, with 16 bases between. CDR3 sequence reads: CAGQVGHYTGELFF. In nucleotides, the CDR3 is TGTGCCGGACAAGTGGGGCACTACACCGGGGAGCTGTTTTTT.

The chain uses TRBV19 and TRBJ1-4; no clear D gene. V gave up 5 bases and J gave up 10 bases, with 11 bases separating them. This CDR3 comprises 12 residues. The germline CDR1 and CDR2 sequences are LNHDA and SQIVND (reference sequence). Here the CDR3 DNA reads TGTGCCAGTAGTTCTAAATCGGGAAAACTGTTTTTT. Amino acid sequence: CASSSKSGKLFF.

The chain links TRBV5-4 to TRBJ2-7; 10 nucleotides align to TRBD2. The V segment lost 4 bases and the J segment 3 bases; nucleotides outside the gene matches: 10. The CDR3 is 16 amino acids. In germline, CDR1 is SGHNT, CDR2 YYREEE (reference sequence). The CDR3 spells CASSLYTSGERYEQYF. DNA for the CDR3: TGTGCCAGCAGCCTCTACACTAGCGGGGAACGCTACGAGCAGTACTTC.

This clone was seen only once. The V and J genes are TRBV5-1 and TRBJ2-7, with D maybe TRBD2 (5 bases). CDR3 length: 15 amino acids. Germline lookup yields CDR1 SGHRS and CDR2 YFSETQ. Trimming stripped 0 bases from V and 7 bases from J, with 17 bases between. CDR3 sequence: CASSLEPLPRGEQYF. As DNA, the CDR3 is TGCGCCAGCAGCTTGGAGCCTCTACCCCGGGGAGAGCAGTACTTC.

Regarding this clone: Other DNA sequences in this sample translate to the same CDR3. The chain carries TRBV9 and TRBJ1-3; D unresolved. This CDR3 spans 13 amino acids. Trimming took off 4 bases at V and 1 base at J, with 6 bases between the two ends. Germline V gives CDR1 SGDLS, CDR2 YYNGEE. CDR3 amino acids: CASSPGSGNTIYF. The CDR3 DNA follows: TGTGCCAGCAGCCCAGGTTCTGGAAACACCATATATTTT.

This sequence joins TRBV28 and TRBJ1-1; D is uncertain. The CDR3 extends over 12 amino acids. Deletions cut 3 bases from V and 5 bases from J, with 7 bases between. In germline, CDR1 is MDHEN, CDR2 SYDVKM. CDR3 sequence (DNA): TGTGCCAGCAGTTTTGGGCAGACTGAAGCTTTCTTT. Its translation: CASSFGQTEAFF.